This T cell receptor beta chain was documented in a study of T cell responses to AZD1222 COVID-19 vaccine. Study-wide results and caveats: The donor cohort was predominantly white British with a female majority, and clonal diversity may have been underestimated. Spike-spanning, vaccine-associated CD4 TCRs were dominant at 160-218 and 743-854. The reported proportion of spike-specific TCRs targeting unmutated variant regions was nearly half.

The CDR3 length is 15 residues. J was trimmed by 4 bases and V by 3 bases; bases with no gene match: 5. Looked up from germline, CDR1 is KGHSH and CDR2 is LQKENI. Here immunoSEQ multiplex PCR was the method, and the copy in TCRdb shows in-frame clones only, minus some. Among 130,000 to 150,000 clones listed, around 90% were seen once. A word on this clone: Its antigen is undetermined.

Sample: peripheral blood, taken on day 0 of AZD1222 vaccination. The receptor was isolated from an adult in good health. The chain links TRBV18 to TRBJ1-5, with 8 bases lining up with TRBD1. As DNA, the CDR3 is TGTGCCAGCTCACCCCTGGGACAGGATAATCAGCCCCAGCATTTT. It codes for CASSPLGQDNQPQHF.